These 32 T cell receptor beta chains were sequenced from one sample in a study of blood T cells in healthy people across ages. The second PCR ran roughly 6 to 11 cycles with a sample-barcoded 5' primer and J-beta primers. TCRdb passed the 5' RACE reads through MiXCR, listing each CDR3 protein once. This table has hundreds of thousands of distinct CDR3 sequences, 30% to 45% appearing once. The source material was blood. The receptor set was obtained from a man aged 18 to 29 in good health.

The chain carries TRBV27 and TRBJ2-7, with D tentatively TRBD1 (6 bases). The V end was cut by 6 bases, the J end by 0 bases, with 15 bases between. Germline CDR1 MNHEY, CDR2 SMNVEV (reference sequence). The CDR3 consists of 15 residues. CDR3 protein: CASSPTGPSSYEQYF. The CDR3 DNA is TGTGCCAGCAGCCCTACAGGGCCGAGCTCCTACGAGCAGTACTTC.

Ten or more counts support this clonotype. The genes are TRBV29-1 and TRBJ2-3; unclear D gene. Germline assignment: CDR1 SQVTM and CDR2 ANQGSEA. This CDR3 is built from 14 residues. Trimming pared 7 bases from V and 2 bases from J, leaving 16 bases between. As DNA, the CDR3 is TGCAGCGCCACCCAGGTTGGGCTCACAGATACGCAGTATTTT. Protein product: CSATQVGLTDTQYF.

Of note for this clonotype: Possible read error: a much larger clone is one base away. The chain uses TRBV7-3 and TRBJ2-1, with D hard to call. The germline V gene encodes CDR1 SGHTA and CDR2 FQGTGA. The CDR3 has 14 residues. Trimming removed 0 bases from V and 13 bases from J, with 16 bases in between. As DNA, the CDR3 is TGTGCCAGCAGCTTAACGGCTGGGGAAGAGACCCAGTTCTTC. Its protein product is CASSLTAGEETQFF.

This clonotype was detected only once. A junction end diverges from the germline sequence, so it may reflect a read error. The chain combines TRBV10-3 with TRBJ2-5; the D call may be TRBD1 or TRBD2 (5 bases each). Germline V gives CDR1 ENHRY, CDR2 SYGVKD. The CDR3 extends over 15 amino acids. The CDR3 is CAISAPGRDQETQDF. CDR3 coding DNA: TGTGCCATCAGTGCCCCCGGCAGGGACCAAGAGACCCAGGACTTC.

The V gene is TRBV6-6, the J gene TRBJ1-2; 8 nucleotides line up with TRBD1. Germline trimming cut 2 bases from V and 3 bases from J; bases unmatched to any gene: 5. This CDR3 is built from 15 residues. Germline values: CDR1 MNHNY, CDR2 SVGAGI (reference sequence). Written as DNA, the CDR3 is TGTGCCAGCAGTTACGAACCGGGACAGGACTATGGCTACACCTTC. This codes for CASSYEPGQDYGYTF.

This chain's CDR3 is CSASVRDRGTDTQYF. CDR3 sequence (DNA): TGCAGTGCTAGTGTTCGGGACAGGGGTACAGATACGCAGTATTTT. The V call is TRBV20-1, the J call TRBJ2-3; the match to TRBD1 covers 10 bases. The CDR3 covers 15 residues. V was pared by 3 bases and J by 3 bases, with 6 bases of the junction left unmatched. Per germline, CDR1 DFQATT and CDR2 SNEGSKA (reference sequence).

The sample holds a few counts of this clonotype. A junction boundary mismatches the germline segment, possibly from a read error. The V gene is TRBV11-2, the J gene TRBJ2-3, with D possibly being TRBD1 (6 bases). This CDR3 comprises 12 residues. Germline lookup yields CDR1 SGHAT and CDR2 FQNNGV. CDR3 sequence: CANSSQGDTQYF. CDR3 nucleotides: TGTGCCAACAGCTCGCAGGGGGATACGCAGTATTTT.

This chain uses TRBV7-8 with TRBJ1-2, with D perhaps TRBD1 (6 bases). This CDR3 is 14 amino acids long. Trimming removed 1 base at V and 7 bases at J, with 13 bases between. CDR1 is SGHVS, CDR2 FQNEAQ, per germline. The DNA of the CDR3 is TGTGCCAGCAGCTTAGAAGGCAGGGGTGCTGGCTACACCTTC. It is translated as CASSLEGRGAGYTF.

This clonotype was picked up a small number of times. The J gene is TRBJ2-1, the V gene TRBV2; 12 bases line up with TRBD2. This CDR3 comprises 20 residues. Trimming took 4 bases from V and 9 from J; bases not matched to a gene: 22. Germline values: CDR1 SNHLY, CDR2 FYNNEI. The CDR3 nucleotides are TGTGCCAGCAGTGCCCGTGGGGGGACTAGCGGGCCTCTTGCGTTGGGTGAGCAGTTCTTC. The encoded protein is CASSARGGTSGPLALGEQFF.

This chain's CDR3 is CSARDGAPGQGYEKLFF. The DNA for the CDR3 is TGCAGTGCTAGAGATGGGGCCCCGGGACAGGGGTATGAAAAACTGTTTTTT. The chain uses TRBV20-1 and TRBJ1-4; 10 bases are a match to TRBD1. The V gene end was trimmed by 0 bases and the J gene end by 6 bases; junction bases not matched to a gene: 10. The CDR3 spans 17 residues. Germline-derived CDR1 and CDR2 are DFQATT and SNEGSKA (reference sequence).

The chain links TRBV7-9 to TRBJ1-4; D perhaps matches TRBD1 (6 bases). Germline CDR1 reads SEHNR; CDR2 reads FQNEAQ (reference sequence). Trimming shortened V by 6 bases and J by 6 bases, and 11 bases separated the two germline ends. CDR3 length: 13 amino acids. The CDR3 DNA sequence: TGTGCCAGCAGGGGTGAGGGGGATGAAAAACTGTTTTTT. Translation gives CASRGEGDEKLFF.

Points on this clonotype: This may be a read error: a much more frequent sequence differs by one nucleotide. This chain links TRBV20-1 with TRBJ1-2, with TRBD1 matching 12 bases. CDR1 is DFQATT and CDR2 is SNEGSKA in the germline V gene (reference sequence). The CDR3 length is 15 residues. CDR3 region: CGARIGTGGAKGYTF. The CDR3 DNA reads as TGCGGTGCTAGGATAGGGACAGGGGGCGCGAAGGGCTACACCTTC.

This clonotype was found a few times. This chain joins TRBV5-1 and TRBJ2-7; unclear D gene. Looked up from germline, CDR1 is SGHRS and CDR2 is YFSETQ. The CDR3 runs to 16 residues. V gave up 1 base and J gave up 3 bases, with 17 bases separating them. Here the CDR3 reads CASSLTVHNLNYEQYF. Written as DNA, the CDR3 is TGCGCCAGCAGCTTGACCGTGCATAACCTAAACTACGAGCAGTACTTC.

This clonotype was detected a few times. One junction end does not reproduce the germline sequence, and a read error may be involved. The rearrangement joins TRBV7-2 to TRBJ2-1, with D uncertain. Germline lookup yields CDR1 SGHTA and CDR2 FQGNSA. The CDR3 sequence is 14 residues long. DNA of the CDR3: TGTGCCAGCAGCTCCCCAAACAACTACAATGGGCAGTTCTTC. Protein: CASSSPNNYNGQFF.

The chain has TRBV11-2 and TRBJ2-3; possibly TRBD1 or TRBD2 for D (6 bases each). The V end was cut by 6 bases, the J end by 7 bases, with 23 bases between. The CDR3 loop spans 16 amino acids. The V gene's germline CDR1 is SGHAT and CDR2 FQNNGV. The CDR3 nucleotides are TGTGCCAGCAGACGTATTGCCGGGGGCCTCGTGAATACGCAGTATTTT. This gives the protein CASRRIAGGLVNTQYF.

This rearrangement joins TRBV7-9 to TRBJ2-6; D is perhaps TRBD2 (5 bases). CDR3 size: 16 residues. The V end was cut by 7 bases, the J end by 0 bases, with 13 bases between. The germline V gene encodes CDR1 SEHNR and CDR2 FQNEAQ (reference sequence). CDR3: CASTYQGSSGANVLTF. The CDR3 coding sequence is TGTGCCAGCACCTACCAAGGGAGCTCTGGGGCCAACGTCCTGACTTTC. Complete variable domain (other parts from reference TRBV7-9 and TRBJ2-6): DTGVSQNPRHKITKRGQNVTFRCDPISEHNRLYWYRQTLGQGPEFLTYFQNEAQLEKSRLLSDRFSAERPKGSFSTLEIQRTEQGDSAMYLCASTYQGSSGANVLTFGAGSRLTVL.

Written as DNA, the CDR3 is TGTGCCAGCAGCCACCAAGCAGGGCAGGGGGCCTCTAGCTATGGCTACACCTTC. Protein sequence: CASSHQAGQGASSYGYTF. The chain recombines TRBV7-2 with TRBJ1-2; 8 bases are shared with TRBD1. The V gene end was trimmed by 5 bases and the J gene end by 4 bases; junction bases not matched to a gene: 18. The V gene's germline CDR1 is SGHTA and CDR2 FQGNSA. This CDR3 is built from 18 residues.

On this clonotype: A much larger clone lies a single base off, so this may be a read error. The chain couples TRBV29-1 to TRBJ2-1, with D tentatively TRBD2 (6 bases). Looked up from germline, CDR1 is SQVTM and CDR2 is ANQGSEA. The CDR3 sequence is 14 residues long. Trimming took off 4 bases at V and 5 bases at J, with 15 bases between the two ends. The CDR3 here is CSVGSSTGDNEQFF. As DNA, the CDR3 is TGCAGCGTTGGCAGTAGTACGGGAGACAATGAGCAGTTCTTC.

The rearrangement links TRBV6-1 to TRBJ2-3; 10 positions agree with TRBD2. Losses at the gene ends were 6 bases for V and 8 bases for J; bases not matched to a gene: 14. The length of the CDR3 is 16 residues. CDR1 is MNHNS, CDR2 SASEGT, per germline. CDR3 in amino acids: CASSAQAGGPSGTQYF. CDR3 sequence (DNA): TGTGCCAGCAGCGCCCAAGCGGGAGGGCCTTCAGGTACGCAGTATTTT.

This clonotype was counted a few times. The chain has TRBV29-1 and TRBJ2-2; D might be TRBD2 (6 bases). The germline CDR1 and CDR2 sequences are SQVTM and ANQGSEA. CDR3 size: 13 residues. V gave up 8 bases and J gave up 6 bases, with 16 bases separating them. CDR3 region: CSSSLGEAGELFF. In nucleotides, the CDR3 is TGCAGCTCATCCCTGGGGGAGGCCGGGGAGCTGTTTTTT.

This clonotype has a handful of counts. J is TRBJ1-4 and V is TRBV20-1; the D is unclear. V dropped 5 bases and J dropped 0 bases, with 13 bases sitting between them. The CDR3 totals 15 residues. Germline V CDR1 and CDR2: DFQATT, SNEGSKA (reference sequence). The CDR3: CSADRSGATNEKLFF. For the CDR3, the DNA is TGCAGTGCTGACCGCTCGGGTGCAACTAATGAAAAACTGTTTTTT.

The genes are TRBV9 and TRBJ2-6; 7 bases are shared with TRBD1. The germline gives CDR1 SGDLS, CDR2 YYNGEE. This CDR3 contains 17 residues. Trimming cost V 3 bases and J 1 base; bases outside gene matches: 7. CDR3 in DNA: TGTGCCAGCAGCGGAGTTACAGGGGTTTCTGGGGCCAACGTCCTGACTTTC. It translates to CASSGVTGVSGANVLTF.

V gene TRBV25-1 combines with J gene TRBJ2-2, with 8 bases aligning to TRBD1. Losses at the gene ends were 5 bases for V and 10 bases for J; bases not matched to a gene: 3. CDR3 length: 12 residues. Per germline, CDR1 MGHDK and CDR2 SYGVNS. As DNA, the CDR3 is TGTGCCAGCAGTCCAGGGGGCGAGGAGCTGTTTTTT. As protein: CASSPGGEELFF.

V is TRBV28 and J is TRBJ1-6, with TRBD1 matching 7 bases. The CDR3 length is 14 residues. Germline CDR1 and CDR2: MDHEN and SYDVKM. The junction had 8 bases not matched to a gene; V was cut back by 5 bases and J by 10 bases. CDR3 in DNA: TGTGCCAGCAGTCGACAGGGTTATGGCTCACCCCTCCACTTT. Amino acid sequence: CASSRQGYGSPLHF.

V gene TRBV4-1 combines with J gene TRBJ1-1; perhaps TRBD1 as D (6 bases). The V end lost 3 bases, the J end lost 1 base, and 12 bases lay between the germline ends. Germline V gene lookup returns CDR1 MGHRA and CDR2 YSYEKL. CDR3 length: 15 amino acids. CDR3 amino acids: CASSHLEQGNTEAFF. The CDR3 DNA reads TGCGCCAGCAGCCACCTAGAACAGGGGAACACTGAAGCTTTCTTT.

The chain carries TRBV7-3 and TRBJ2-3; 7 positions agree with TRBD2. The J segment lost 3 bases and the V segment lost 5 bases, leaving 5 bases of the junction unmatched. The germline CDR1 and CDR2 sequences are SGHTA and FQGTGA. The CDR3 spans 14 residues. This CDR3 reads CASSPGGKTDTQYF. The CDR3 DNA follows: TGTGCCAGCAGCCCCGGGGGGAAGACAGATACGCAGTATTTT.

In its sample, this clonotype was seen a few times. The rearrangement links TRBV5-1 to TRBJ2-1; possibly TRBD2 for D (5 bases). V lost 0 bases and J lost 4, with 11 bases in between. Germline V gene lookup returns CDR1 SGHRS and CDR2 YFSETQ. There are 15 residues in the CDR3. CDR3 residues: CASSLASGLYNEQFF. The CDR3 nucleotides are TGCGCCAGCAGCTTGGCGAGCGGCCTATACAATGAGCAGTTCTTC.

A remark on this clonotype: One junction end does not reproduce the germline sequence, and a read error may be involved. The gene calls are TRBV5-1 and TRBJ2-5, with D maybe TRBD2 (5 bases). The CDR3 runs to 12 residues. Germline CDR1 is SGHRS and CDR2 is YFSETQ. The CDR3 nucleotides are TGCGCCAGCAGCACGAGGGAAGAGGCCCAGTACTTC. Translation: CASSTREEAQYF.

The chain joins TRBV6-1 to TRBJ2-1; 7 nucleotides align to TRBD1. CDR1 is MNHNS and CDR2 is SASEGT in the germline V gene. J gave up 2 bases and V 6 bases, and 4 bases lay outside the gene matches. The CDR3 sequence is 14 residues long. The CDR3 bases are TGTGCCAGCAGGTCAGGGGGAACCTACAATGAGCAGTTCTTC. It yields the protein CASRSGGTYNEQFF.

This clonotype was picked up a small number of times. The chain joins TRBV20-1 to TRBJ2-6; no definite D call. Looked up from germline, CDR1 is DFQATT and CDR2 is SNEGSKA (reference sequence). The CDR3 covers 15 residues. Trimming left V 1 base short and J 1 base short, with 8 bases between. The CDR3: CSARGHFSGANVLTF. For the CDR3, the DNA is TGCAGTGCTAGAGGCCATTTTTCTGGGGCCAACGTCCTGACTTTC.

The chain is built from TRBV9 and TRBJ2-3, with D possibly being TRBD1 or TRBD2 (5 bases each). The germline gives CDR1 SGDLS, CDR2 YYNGEE. The CDR3 covers 16 residues. The ends were cut back, 2 bases at V and 4 bases at J, with 17 bases in the middle. The CDR3 protein is CASSVVGAGPPDTQYF. The CDR3 DNA reads TGTGCCAGCAGCGTGGTCGGGGCAGGCCCCCCAGATACGCAGTATTTT.

This chain joins TRBV14 and TRBJ1-1; TRBD1 matches at 7 bases. With 6 bases clipped from V and 0 bases from J, the junction kept 13 bases outside the gene matches. In germline, CDR1 is SGHDN, CDR2 FVKESK. The CDR3 extends over 17 amino acids. The CDR3, as DNA: TGTGCCAGCAGACCATTACGGGGACAGTCCATGAACACTGAAGCTTTCTTT. Its protein product is CASRPLRGQSMNTEAFF. The full variable domain, its missing parts supplied by reference TRBV14 and TRBJ1-1, is EAGVTQFPSHSVIEKGQTVTLRCDPISGHDNLYWYRRVMGKEIKFLLHFVKESKQDESGMPNNRFLAERTGGTYSTLKVQPAELEDSGVYFCASRPLRGQSMNTEAFFGQGTRLTVV.